Each of the 31 T cell receptor beta chains below was sequenced from the same sample in a study of T-cell memory formation after mild COVID-19. Each CDR3 protein is one row after TCRdb ran MiXCR on the 5' RACE reads. The sample includes approximately 300,000 distinct CDR3 sequences, 15% to 20% of them seen just once. Specimen: PBMCs or a T cell subset sorted from them (not recorded which). The receptors stem from a man between 18 and 29 years old who had mild COVID-19 (a few samples of this study predate the infection). Cell type and time point are not known.

This clonotype was detected ten times or more. The chain carries TRBV12-3 or TRBV12-4 and TRBJ2-1; no reliable D call. The V end was cut by 5 bases, the J end by 8 bases, with 10 bases between. The CDR3 is 12 residues long. CDR3 coding DNA: TGTGCCAGCAGTCTAAGGACGGATGAGCAGTTCTTC. The encoded protein is CASSLRTDEQFF.

In its sample, this clonotype was seen a few times. The CDR3 region is CASSQWDSKNTGELFF. The CDR3 DNA is TGTGCCAGCAGCCAATGGGACTCAAAGAACACCGGGGAGCTGTTTTTT. The chain combines TRBV4-2 with TRBJ2-2, with D possibly TRBD2 on 6 matching bases. Trimming cost V 2 bases and J 1 base, with 11 bases left between them. Germline loops: CDR1 LGHNA, CDR2 YNFKEQ. This CDR3 comprises 16 residues.

This clonotype was picked up many times. This chain connects TRBV11-2 to TRBJ2-1, with 9 bases fitting TRBD1. The CDR3 sequence is 16 residues long. J lost 6 bases, V lost 5 bases, and 11 bases had no gene match. Germline V gives CDR1 SGHAT, CDR2 FQNNGV. The CDR3 region is CASSPGPGTGLNEQFF. The CDR3 DNA reads TGTGCCAGCAGCCCAGGCCCCGGGACAGGGCTCAATGAGCAGTTCTTC.

CDR3: CASSPSDGTGNTIYF. CDR3 in DNA: TGTGCCAGCTCACCTAGTGACGGGACTGGAAACACCATATATTTT. The chain uses TRBV18 and TRBJ1-3, with unresolved D. Trimming shortened V by 3 bases and J by 2 bases, and 11 bases separated the two germline ends. The CDR3 totals 15 residues. Germline V gene data show CDR1 as KGHSH and CDR2 as LQKENI.

V usage is TRBV10-3 and J usage is TRBJ2-3; the D gene could be TRBD1 or TRBD2 (5 bases each). CDR3 length: 14 residues. V lost 7 bases to trimming and J lost 0 bases, with 11 bases between them. Looked up from germline, CDR1 is ENHRY and CDR2 is SYGVKD. The CDR3 region is CAITSGRSTDTQYF. The CDR3 DNA reads as TGTGCCATCACCTCGGGGCGAAGCACAGATACGCAGTATTTT.

This clonotype was recorded at least ten times. The rearrangement uses TRBV6-5 and TRBJ2-5, with 8 bases that match TRBD2. V was pared by 5 bases and J by 1 base, with 9 bases of the junction left unmatched. This CDR3 comprises 16 residues. Per the germline V gene, CDR1 is MNHEY and CDR2 is SVGAGI. CDR3 in amino acids: CASSALGRGGQETQYF. In DNA form, the CDR3 reads TGTGCCAGCAGTGCCCTAGGACGGGGGGGCCAAGAGACCCAGTACTTC.

This clonotype turned up a few times. The rearrangement joins TRBV11-2 to TRBJ2-3; D is perhaps TRBD1 or TRBD2 (5 bases each). The CDR3 consists of 16 residues. Germline V lookup: CDR1 SGHAT, CDR2 FQNNGV. V shed 1 base and J shed 4 bases, with 15 bases lying between them. The CDR3: CASSLGWGPASDTQYF. Written as DNA, the CDR3 is TGTGCCAGCAGCTTAGGGTGGGGACCGGCCTCAGATACGCAGTATTTT.

The chain joins TRBV9 to TRBJ2-3; D is uncertain. This CDR3 is built from 14 residues. The germline gives CDR1 SGDLS, CDR2 YYNGEE. V dropped 3 bases and J dropped 4 bases, with 12 bases sitting between them. CDR3 DNA sequence: TGTGCCAGCAGCGAAGCAGGTGGAGCAGATACGCAGTATTTT. Translating gives CASSEAGGADTQYF.

This clonotype was seen more than once but under ten times. The rearrangement links TRBV5-1 to TRBJ1-1; a possible D gene is TRBD1 (5 bases). The V gene lost 0 bases and the J gene lost 4 bases, with 13 bases spanning the gap. The CDR3 extends over 15 amino acids. Germline CDR1 is SGHRS and CDR2 is YFSETQ. For the CDR3, the DNA is TGCGCCAGCAGCTTGGACGGGACCTCGGGCACTGAAGCTTTCTTT. Translation: CASSLDGTSGTEAFF.

This clonotype was counted many times. V and J are TRBV2 and TRBJ2-5, with D uncertain. Trimming pared 2 bases from V and 0 bases from J, leaving 1 base between. Germline-derived CDR1 and CDR2 are SNHLY and FYNNEI. There are 12 residues in the CDR3. CDR3 in amino acids: CASSEYQETQYF. As DNA, the CDR3 is TGTGCCAGCAGTGAATACCAAGAGACCCAGTACTTC.

The sample holds a few counts of this clonotype. The V and J genes are TRBV5-5 and TRBJ2-3, with D perhaps assigned TRBD1 or TRBD2 (5 bases each). V was clipped by 4 bases and J by 5 bases, with 20 bases between them. The germline V gene has CDR1 SGHKS and CDR2 YYEKEE (reference sequence). CDR3 length: 16 residues. CDR3 nucleotides: TGTGCCAGCAGCCCACTGGGGCACGGGGTGGGAGATACGCAGTATTTT. This sequence encodes CASSPLGHGVGDTQYF.

This clonotype turned up a few times. V gene TRBV7-9 combines with J gene TRBJ2-5; D remains ambiguous. The germline CDR1 and CDR2 sequences are SEHNR and FQNEAQ (reference sequence). Trimming took 6 bases from V and 4 from J, leaving 15 bases between them. The CDR3 length is 14 residues. The CDR3 coding sequence is TGTGCCAGCAGGTCGCAGGCCCAACTAGAGACCCAGTACTTC. Protein product: CASRSQAQLETQYF.

This clonotype turned up a few times. This sequence joins TRBV29-1 and TRBJ2-7; D ambiguous. The CDR3 loop spans 11 amino acids. The germline gives CDR1 SQVTM, CDR2 ANQGSEA. V was cut by 4 bases and J by 0 bases, with 4 bases left in between. CDR3 residues: CSVGGSYEQYF. The CDR3 DNA reads as TGCAGCGTTGGGGGCTCCTACGAGCAGTACTTC.

The genes are TRBV27 and TRBJ2-4, with a possible D match to TRBD1 (5 bases). The CDR3 totals 13 residues. V lost 7 bases and J lost 6, with 13 bases in between. CDR1 is MNHEY, CDR2 SMNVEV, per germline (reference sequence). For the CDR3, the DNA is TGTGCCAGCAAGTACGGCCAGGGAAACATTCAGTACTTC. Its translation: CASKYGQGNIQYF.

The chain uses TRBV24-1 and TRBJ2-6, with D unresolved. V lost 2 bases and J 2 bases, leaving 6 bases between the germline ends. CDR1 and CDR2 (germline): KGHDR, SFDVKD. The CDR3 has 15 residues. For the CDR3, the DNA is TGTGCCACCAGTGATTCGGCAGCTGGGGCCAACGTCCTGACTTTC. Its protein product is CATSDSAAGANVLTF.

V gene TRBV25-1 combines with J gene TRBJ1-2; no firm D call. V gave up 6 bases and J gave up 2 bases, with 10 bases separating them. Germline CDR1 MGHDK, CDR2 SYGVNS. The CDR3 runs 13 residues. CDR3 region: CASRSVGNYGYTF. The CDR3 bases are TGTGCCAGCAGGTCGGTGGGAAACTATGGCTACACCTTC.

This clonotype has just a few counts. The chain carries TRBV12-3 or TRBV12-4 and TRBJ1-6; weak D call: TRBD1 (6 bases). Trimming pared 6 bases from V and 4 bases from J, leaving 10 bases between. CDR3 length: 14 amino acids. The CDR3: CASRGTGYNSPLHF. For the CDR3, the DNA is TGTGCCAGCAGGGGCACAGGGTATAATTCACCCCTCCACTTT.

The table lists this clonotype with many counts. The chain uses TRBV3-1 and TRBJ2-1, with D tentatively TRBD2 (5 bases). The CDR3 runs to 13 residues. CDR1 and CDR2 (germline): LGHDT, YNNKEL (reference sequence). Trimming took 1 base from V and 6 from J, leaving 7 bases between them. CDR3 amino acids: CASSQASGNEQFF. In DNA, the CDR3 is TGTGCCAGCAGCCAAGCAAGCGGCAATGAGCAGTTCTTC.

The chain joins TRBV19 to TRBJ1-1, with D maybe TRBD1 (5 bases). The germline V gene encodes CDR1 LNHDA and CDR2 SQIVND (reference sequence). This CDR3 region has 14 residues. The germline V and J ends were trimmed by 7 bases and 5 bases, with 17 bases remaining between them. The CDR3 nucleotides are TGTGCCAGTATAAGGACCCAGGGTAGGACTGAAGCTTTCTTT. Translated, it gives CASIRTQGRTEAFF.

The chain has TRBV9 and TRBJ1-3, with 8 bases identical to TRBD1. The CDR3 contains 14 residues. V was clipped by 4 bases and J by 7 bases; unmatched bases: 7. Germline assignment: CDR1 SGDLS and CDR2 YYNGEE. The CDR3: CASSLQTGGNTIYF. The CDR3 DNA sequence: TGTGCCAGCAGCCTTCAAACAGGGGGTAACACCATATATTTT.

This clonotype was seen only a few times. The chain links TRBV9 to TRBJ2-1; no definite D call. Trimming left V 4 bases short and J 5 bases short, with 13 bases between. CDR3 size: 14 residues. Germline-derived CDR1 and CDR2 are SGDLS and YYNGEE. Here the CDR3 DNA reads TGTGCCAGCAGCCACCCCGGGTACAACAATGAGCAGTTCTTC. It specifies CASSHPGYNNEQFF.

The genes are TRBV24-1 and TRBJ2-1, with D maybe TRBD2 (6 bases). CDR3 size: 13 residues. Trimming removed 5 bases from V and 8 bases from J, with 12 bases in between. Germline V gene sequence: CDR1 KGHDR, CDR2 SFDVKD. In DNA form, the CDR3 reads TGTGCCACCAGTGTCCTGGGAGGCCATGAGCAGTTCTTC. Amino acid sequence: CATSVLGGHEQFF.

This clonotype was detected many times. V gene TRBV12-3 or TRBV12-4 combines with J gene TRBJ2-5, with TRBD1 as a possible D gene (8 bases). Deletions cut 6 bases from V and 5 bases from J, with 16 bases between. The CDR3 loop spans 14 amino acids. CDR3 protein: CASSQQGGMETQYF. In nucleotides, the CDR3 is TGTGCCAGCAGCCAACAGGGGGGGATGGAGACCCAGTACTTC.

This clonotype has more than one count but fewer than ten. The chain couples TRBV20-1 to TRBJ1-2; 8 bases are a match to TRBD1. Germline-derived CDR1 and CDR2 are DFQATT and SNEGSKA (reference sequence). Trimming removed 3 bases from V and 4 bases from J; junction bases left unmatched: 10. The CDR3 extends over 15 amino acids. CDR3 loop: CSASPAGGEGYGYTF. CDR3 nucleotide sequence: TGCAGTGCTAGTCCTGCAGGGGGCGAAGGCTATGGCTACACCTTC.

In its sample, this clonotype was seen a few times. The rearrangement uses TRBV7-2 and TRBJ2-5; 9 bases are a match to TRBD1. This CDR3 has 13 residues. Losses at the gene ends were 8 bases for V and 4 bases for J; bases not matched to a gene: 5. Germline CDR1 reads SGHTA; CDR2 reads FQGNSA. The CDR3 coding sequence is TGTGCCAGCTTTAGGGGACAGGGAGAGACCCAGTACTTC. This sequence encodes CASFRGQGETQYF.

The rearrangement uses TRBV4-3 and TRBJ2-3; 9 positions match TRBD1. CDR1 is LGHNA, CDR2 YSLEER, per germline. The CDR3 runs to 18 residues. J lost 4 bases, V lost 0 bases, and 11 bases had no gene match. CDR3: CASSQDSPWTGEADTQYF. The CDR3 region has the DNA TGCGCCAGCAGCCAAGATTCCCCCTGGACAGGGGAAGCAGATACGCAGTATTTT.

This clonotype was counted between two and nine times. J is TRBJ2-5 and V is TRBV7-9; D is ambiguous. Trimming removed 4 bases from V and 5 bases from J, with 8 bases in between. Germline V gene lookup returns CDR1 SEHNR and CDR2 FQNEAQ (reference sequence). This CDR3 comprises 12 residues. CDR3 sequence: CASSSQGETQYF. CDR3 sequence (DNA): TGTGCCAGCAGCTCACAAGGGGAGACCCAGTACTTC.

The rearrangement uses TRBV18 and TRBJ2-7; D possibly corresponds to TRBD2 (6 bases). The CDR3 runs 15 residues. Trimming took off 0 bases at V and 0 bases at J, with 9 bases between the two ends. Germline CDR1 and CDR2: KGHSH and LQKENI. CDR3 in amino acids: CASSPPGTSSYEQYF. The CDR3 DNA follows: TGTGCCAGCTCACCACCGGGGACTTCCTCCTACGAGCAGTACTTC.

This chain connects TRBV9 to TRBJ1-3, with a weak D call TRBD1 (6 bases). Trimming stripped 6 bases from V and 4 bases from J, with 14 bases between. The length of the CDR3 is 14 residues. Germline CDR1 SGDLS, CDR2 YYNGEE. The CDR3, as DNA: TGTGCCAGCACCACGGGGGCTCCCGGAAACACCATATATTTT. The encoded protein is CASTTGAPGNTIYF.

This clonotype was seen repeatedly, ten times or more. The V call is TRBV18, the J call TRBJ2-1; maybe TRBD1 (5 bases). The germline gives CDR1 KGHSH, CDR2 LQKENI. The ends were cut back, 2 bases at V and 4 bases at J, with 6 bases in the middle. The CDR3 is made up of 13 amino acids. For the CDR3, the DNA is TGTGCCAGCTCACCAAGGACATACAATGAGCAGTTCTTC. It is translated as CASSPRTYNEQFF.

The DNA for the CDR3 is TGTGCCAGCAGTGCTAGCAACAGGGGATTTAGCACAGATACGCAGTATTTT. Translating gives CASSASNRGFSTDTQYF. V gene TRBV6-1 combines with J gene TRBJ2-3; 7 bases fit TRBD1. Looked up from germline, CDR1 is MNHNS and CDR2 is SASEGT. The CDR3 is 17 residues long. The V segment lost 4 bases and the J segment 0 bases; nucleotides outside the gene matches: 10.